This TCR beta chain comes out of a study of PD-1 blockade in mismatch repair-deficient tumors. Background on the study: Patients had over ten mismatch repair-deficient cancer types and were previously treated and progressing.

Sequenced by immunoSEQ multiplex PCR; TCRdb stores in-frame clones only, minus some. The table shows roughly 130,000 clones, with approximately 91% occurring only once. With 0 bases clipped from V and 5 bases from J, the junction kept 7 bases outside the gene matches. CDR3 length: 17 residues. CDR1 is SGHDT, CDR2 YYEEEE, per germline. As for this clone: Its cognate antigen is unknown.

Mismatch repair deficiency was confirmed in all patients, by PCR or immunohistochemistry. A few pembrolizumab responders had their TCRs sequenced. Study findings and constraints: Rapid post-treatment expansion, then contraction, generally preceding radiologic response, marked tumor-resident clones.

The TCR sequence derives from an adult with mismatch repair-deficient cancer. The sequencing used peripheral blood, collected approximately 71 weeks after starting pembrolizumab. The rearrangement joins TRBV5-6 to TRBJ2-2, with TRBD2 identical over 10 bases. In DNA form, the CDR3 reads TGTGCCAGCAGCTTGGCGCTAGCGGGAGTAGGAACCGGGGAGCTGTTTTTT. The encoded protein is CASSLALAGVGTGELFF.